Shown below are 25 T cell receptor beta chains from a single sample sequenced in a study of blood T cell repertoires in COVID-19. The protocol was immunoSEQ multiplex PCR, while the TCRdb copy is restricted to in-frame clones and leaves out a portion. The sample has 150,000 to 160,000 clones, about 80% seen once. The sample comprised peripheral blood. The receptors come from a woman in her fifties or sixties with acute or convalescent COVID-19.

J is TRBJ1-1 and V is TRBV3-1 (or the pseudogene TRBV3-2), with 7 bases identical to TRBD1. Germline V CDR1 and CDR2: LGHDT, YNNKEL (reference sequence). The CDR3 contains 15 residues. With 4 bases clipped from V and 1 base from J, the junction kept 6 bases outside the gene matches. The CDR3 DNA sequence: TGTGCCAGCAGCCCCCGGGACAGATCGAACACTGAAGCTTTCTTT. Translation: CASSPRDRSNTEAFF.

The V and J genes are TRBV5-1 and TRBJ2-3, with TRBD2 as a possible D gene (6 bases). The germline V gene encodes CDR1 SGHRS and CDR2 YFSETQ. With 0 bases removed from V and 4 bases from J, the gap between germline ends came to 9 bases. CDR3 length: 14 residues. The CDR3 spells CASSLDGGADTQYF. The CDR3, as DNA: TGCGCCAGCAGCTTGGACGGGGGTGCAGATACGCAGTATTTT.

The J gene is TRBJ1-6, the V gene TRBV3-1 (or the pseudogene TRBV3-2), with 8 bases matching TRBD1. CDR3 length: 17 amino acids. The V and J ends lost 4 bases and 7 bases, in that order; junction bases with no gene match: 12. Germline V gene sequence: CDR1 LGHDT, CDR2 YNNKEL (reference sequence). The CDR3 DNA reads as TGTGCCAGCAGCCCATGGGGACGGACAGGGCCAAATTCACCCCTCCACTTT. Its protein product is CASSPWGRTGPNSPLHF.

This clone was seen a single time. The genes are TRBV30 and TRBJ1-2; possibly TRBD1 for D (6 bases). The CDR3 is made up of 16 amino acids. Germline V gene lookup returns CDR1 GTSNPN and CDR2 SVGIG (reference sequence). The V end lost 3 bases, the J end lost 0 bases, and 17 bases lay between the germline ends. CDR3 in amino acids: CAWRTTGRGPNYGYTF. CDR3 bases: TGTGCCTGGAGGACGACAGGCCGGGGACCTAACTATGGCTACACCTTC.

In DNA, the CDR3 is TGTGCCAGCAGCTCAAACAGGGTGGCGAACACTGAAGCTTTCTTT. Its protein is CASSSNRVANTEAFF. J is TRBJ1-1 and V is TRBV7-8; the D gene is possibly TRBD1 (6 bases). Trimming removed 4 bases at V and 1 base at J, with 13 bases between. The CDR3 has 15 amino acids. Germline CDR1 reads SGHVS; CDR2 reads FQNEAQ.

The V and J genes are TRBV7-6 and TRBJ2-7, with D possibly matching TRBD2 (6 bases). The V end lost 4 bases, the J end lost 0 bases, and 16 bases lay between the germline ends. Germline CDR1 is SGHVS and CDR2 is FNYEAQ. The CDR3 is made up of 16 amino acids. The CDR3 sequence: CASSSTRDSSSYEQYF. The CDR3 DNA reads TGTGCCAGCAGCTCAACTCGGGACTCCAGCTCCTACGAGCAGTACTTC.

The V call is TRBV4-2, the J call TRBJ2-5, with D unresolved. CDR3 size: 13 residues. Trimming took 6 bases from V and 3 from J, leaving 11 bases between them. Germline V gene data show CDR1 as LGHNA and CDR2 as YNFKEQ. CDR3 DNA sequence: TGTGCCAGCAGTCCCGGAGCCAAAGAGACCCAGTACTTC. This codes for CASSPGAKETQYF.

The CDR3 nucleotides read TGTGCCAGCAGCCCGTACAGGGGCTCTGGAAACACCATATATTTT. It is translated as CASSPYRGSGNTIYF. V usage is TRBV11-2 and J usage is TRBJ1-3, with TRBD1 identical over 7 bases. The J segment lost 0 bases and the V segment lost 5 bases, leaving 4 bases of the junction unmatched. In germline, CDR1 is SGHAT, CDR2 FQNNGV. CDR3 length: 15 amino acids.

The chain joins TRBV7-2 to TRBJ1-2, with 7 bases fitting TRBD1. This CDR3 contains 14 residues. Losses at the gene ends were 4 bases for V and 3 bases for J; bases not matched to a gene: 5. Per the germline V gene, CDR1 is SGHTA and CDR2 is FQGNSA. The CDR3 DNA sequence: TGTGCCAGCAGCTCCAGGGGGGTGGACTATGGCTACACCTTC. It specifies CASSSRGVDYGYTF.

This clone was seen once. This chain connects TRBV20-1 to TRBJ1-6; no clear D. Germline V gene lookup returns CDR1 DFQATT and CDR2 SNEGSKA (reference sequence). This CDR3 comprises 15 residues. Trimming cost V 3 bases and J 10 bases, with 19 bases left between them. CDR3 bases: TGCAGTGCTAGTGGTGGCCCGAGGATTAACTCACCCCTCCACTTT. Translation gives CSASGGPRINSPLHF.

As regards this clone: The same CDR3 also results from other DNA sequences found in this sample. The J gene is TRBJ2-5, the V gene TRBV3-1 (or the pseudogene TRBV3-2); possible D gene TRBD1, 5 bases. Germline lookup yields CDR1 LGHDT and CDR2 YNNKEL (reference sequence). CDR3 length: 14 amino acids. Trimming left V 2 bases short and J 1 base short, with 8 bases between. This CDR3 is CASSQNQGQETQYF. Here the CDR3 DNA reads TGTGCCAGCAGCCAAAACCAGGGCCAAGAGACCCAGTACTTC.

CDR3 DNA: TGTGCCAGCAGCTTAACCGGCACTGAAGCTTTCTTT. Residues: CASSLTGTEAFF. V is TRBV7-8 and J is TRBJ1-1; D gene unclear. The CDR3 has 12 residues. CDR1 SGHVS and CDR2 FQNEAQ come from the germline V gene. Trimming took off 2 bases at V and 4 bases at J, with 5 bases between the two ends.

The chain combines TRBV19 with TRBJ1-5; D is perhaps TRBD1 (6 bases). The V and J ends lost 0 bases and 8 bases respectively, with 17 bases between them. There are 16 residues in the CDR3. Germline lookup yields CDR1 LNHDA and CDR2 SQIVND (reference sequence). CDR3 sequence reads: CASSIDPRGGAKPQHF. The CDR3 bases are TGTGCCAGTAGTATAGATCCTCGTGGGGGGGCGAAGCCCCAGCATTTT.

The chain couples TRBV6-6 to TRBJ2-3; 8 bases agree with TRBD1. Germline-derived CDR1 and CDR2 are MNHNY and SVGAGI (reference sequence). V shed 6 bases and J 2 bases; nucleotides not matched to a gene: 7. This CDR3 is built from 15 residues. CDR3 region: CASRAGQAHTDTQYF. The CDR3 nucleotides are TGTGCCAGCAGGGCGGGACAGGCTCACACAGATACGCAGTATTTT.

The CDR3 reads CASSGRENQPQHF. The CDR3 nucleotides read TGTGCCAGCTCCGGACGGGAGAATCAGCCCCAGCATTTT. J is TRBJ1-5 and V is TRBV18; D remains unclear. The CDR3 has 13 amino acids. The germline V and J ends were trimmed by 6 bases and 4 bases, with 10 bases remaining between them. CDR1 KGHSH and CDR2 LQKENI come from the germline V gene.

The count of this clone is one. This chain links TRBV5-1 with TRBJ2-1, with 9 bases identical to TRBD2. This CDR3 spans 15 amino acids. Germline values: CDR1 SGHRS, CDR2 YFSETQ. Trimming at V came to 4 bases and at J to 6 bases, leaving 8 bases not matched to a gene. In DNA form, the CDR3 reads TGCGCCAGCAGCCTTCCGGGACTAGCTATCAATGAGCAGTTCTTC. Its translation is CASSLPGLAINEQFF.

V is TRBV7-2 and J is TRBJ1-5; a possible D gene is TRBD1 (5 bases). Germline-derived CDR1 and CDR2 are SGHTA and FQGNSA. The CDR3 is made up of 15 amino acids. Deletions cut 6 bases from V and 0 bases from J, with 12 bases between. DNA of the CDR3: TGTGCCAGCAGGCTGGGGCTTAATAGCAATCAGCCCCAGCATTTT. Protein sequence: CASRLGLNSNQPQHF.

The chain recombines TRBV5-1 with TRBJ2-3, with 7 bases identical to TRBD1. V trimming: 4 bases; J trimming: 0 bases; junction bases outside the gene matches: 8. CDR1 and CDR2 from the germline V gene are SGHRS and YFSETQ. This CDR3 contains 16 residues. The CDR3 coding sequence is TGCGCCAGCAGCGCCCGACAGGGAGATAGCACAGATACGCAGTATTTT. It codes for CASSARQGDSTDTQYF.

This clone appeared a single time. The rearrangement uses TRBV6-5 and TRBJ1-5; TRBD1 matches 7 bases. The germline CDR1 and CDR2 sequences are MNHEY and SVGAGI. V lost 2 bases and J lost 6; bases outside the gene matches: 4. The CDR3 has 14 residues. The chain's CDR3 is CASSYEGAGQPQHF. CDR3 sequence (DNA): TGTGCCAGCAGTTACGAGGGGGCTGGTCAGCCCCAGCATTTT.

This rearrangement joins TRBV2 to TRBJ1-3; the match to TRBD1 covers 8 bases. The CDR3 length is 15 residues. Germline-derived CDR1 and CDR2 are SNHLY and FYNNEI. Losses at the gene ends were 6 bases for V and 2 bases for J; bases not matched to a gene: 6. The CDR3 coding sequence is TGTGCCAGCAGGCAAACAGGGGGAACTGGAAACACCATATATTTT. Translating gives CASRQTGGTGNTIYF. The full variable domain, with the rest looked up from reference TRBV2 and TRBJ1-3, is EPEVTQTPSHQVTQMGQEVILRCVPISNHLYFYWYRQILGQKVEFLVSFYNNEISEKSEIFDDQFSVERPDGSNFTLKIRSTKLEDSAMYFCASRQTGGTGNTIYFGEGSWLTVV.

V is TRBV6-5 and J is TRBJ1-5; TRBD1 matches at 8 bases. Germline CDR1 reads MNHEY; CDR2 reads SVGAGI. Losses at the gene ends were 4 bases for V and 4 bases for J; bases not matched to a gene: 6. The CDR3 is made up of 15 amino acids. The CDR3 DNA sequence: TGTGCCAGCAGTTTCGACAGGGGTGGAAATCAGCCCCAGCATTTT. Protein: CASSFDRGGNQPQHF.

The V and J genes are TRBV6-5 and TRBJ1-1; D ambiguous. V was clipped by 0 bases and J by 0 bases, with 8 bases between them. The CDR3 runs to 15 residues. Germline assignment: CDR1 MNHEY and CDR2 SVGAGI. CDR3 DNA sequence: TGTGCCAGCAGTTACTCCATGGGCGTGAACACTGAAGCTTTCTTT. Amino acids: CASSYSMGVNTEAFF.

The V and J genes are TRBV7-9 and TRBJ2-5, with TRBD1 identical over 8 bases. J was trimmed by 5 bases and V by 3 bases; bases with no gene match: 8. Germline CDR1 and CDR2: SEHNR and FQNEAQ (reference sequence). The CDR3 length is 15 residues. The CDR3 region is CASSFRQGRNETQYF. Here the CDR3 DNA reads TGTGCCAGCAGCTTCCGACAGGGGAGAAACGAGACCCAGTACTTC.

The CDR3 is CASSEAGAGRPPLHF. In DNA form, the CDR3 reads TGTGCCAGCAGTGAAGCGGGGGCAGGGCGGCCACCCCTCCACTTT. The gene calls are TRBV6-1 and TRBJ1-6, with D possibly matching TRBD1 (6 bases). The V end lost 0 bases, the J end lost 11 bases, and 14 bases lay between the germline ends. The CDR3 runs to 15 residues. Germline V gene data show CDR1 as MNHNS and CDR2 as SASEGT.

The gene calls are TRBV6-5 and TRBJ2-3; D is perhaps TRBD1 (6 bases). CDR1 and CDR2 (germline): MNHEY, SVGAGI. This CDR3 contains 13 residues. V dropped 8 bases and J dropped 2 bases, with 11 bases sitting between them. CDR3 in DNA: TGTGCCAGCGGGGACACCAACACAGATACGCAGTATTTT. Translated, it gives CASGDTNTDTQYF.